This entry is about one T cell receptor (beta chain). Germline CDR1 reads SGHRS; CDR2 reads YFSETQ. The trim removed 2 bases at V and 7 bases at J, leaving 7 bases unmatched. The CDR3 has 15 residues. This sample stems from a study of blood T cell repertoires in COVID-19. Data came from immunoSEQ multiplex PCR; TCRdb stores just in-frame clones and leaves some out. This repertoire shows about 98,000 clones, 78% found once; its top ten account for approximately 9.8%. The sequenced sample consisted of peripheral blood. This chain links TRBV5-1 with TRBJ2-1; 9 bases are shared with TRBD2. The source of this sequence is a man aged 55 to 70 with active or convalescent COVID-19. CDR3 region: CASSLSAGGGNEQFF. The CDR3 coding sequence is TGCGCCAGCAGCTTATCGGCGGGAGGGGGGAATGAGCAGTTCTTC.